The next 18 T cell receptor beta chains were all read from a single sample in a study of identical twins. TCRdb re-called the 5' RACE reads with MiXCR, one entry per CDR3 protein. The sample consists of about 470,000 distinct CDR3 sequences, approximately 25% of them appearing once. Separately, the same data were catalogued under a study of T cells expressing NK-cell markers.

The specimen was CD4+ T cells sorted from blood. Every receptor here comes from a woman in her late teens or twenties in good health.

This clonotype was seen repeatedly, ten times or more. The J gene is TRBJ2-3, the V gene TRBV6-1; D is possibly TRBD1 or TRBD2 (5 bases each). The CDR3 contains 13 residues. From germline, CDR1 is MNHNS and CDR2 SASEGT. V dropped 11 bases and J dropped 0 bases, with 12 bases sitting between them. In DNA form, the CDR3 reads TGTGCCGCGACGAGGGGAAGCACAGATACGCAGTATTTT. It specifies CAATRGSTDTQYF.

This clonotype was recorded a few times. The V gene is TRBV7-2, the J gene TRBJ1-2; 7 nucleotides align to TRBD1. CDR3 length: 13 residues. From germline, CDR1 is SGHTA and CDR2 FQGNSA. After removal of 5 bases from V and 8 bases from J, the junction contained 8 bases not matched to a gene. The CDR3 is CASSKGAGEGYTF. The CDR3 coding sequence is TGTGCCAGCAGCAAGGGGGCAGGGGAGGGCTACACCTTC.

This clonotype occurred a few times. This chain links TRBV10-3 with TRBJ2-1, with D perhaps matching TRBD1 or TRBD2 (6 bases each). This CDR3 spans 11 amino acids. Germline V gene lookup returns CDR1 ENHRY and CDR2 SYGVKD. Trimming left V 7 bases short and J 9 bases short, with 10 bases between. The CDR3 is CAIKGEVEQFF. CDR3 DNA: TGTGCCATCAAGGGGGAGGTTGAGCAGTTCTTC.

V and J are TRBV3-1 and TRBJ2-1, with no clear D. CDR1 and CDR2 (germline): LGHDT, YNNKEL (reference sequence). V lost 1 base and J lost 8, with 3 bases in between. There are 11 residues in the CDR3. The CDR3 loop is CASSQVDEQFF. The CDR3 bases are TGTGCCAGCAGCCAAGTCGATGAGCAGTTCTTC.

This rearrangement joins TRBV10-2 to TRBJ2-7, with 8 bases matching TRBD1. The germline V gene has CDR1 WSHSY and CDR2 SAAADI. The V and J ends lost 7 bases and 3 bases, in that order; junction bases with no gene match: 8. This CDR3 is 14 amino acids long. CDR3 in amino acids: CASNSQGARYEQYF. The CDR3 bases are TGCGCCAGCAATTCTCAGGGGGCGCGCTACGAGCAGTACTTC.

The V call is TRBV24-1, the J call TRBJ2-5; tentatively, D is TRBD1 (5 bases). The CDR3 covers 17 residues. Trimming cost V 3 bases and J 0 bases, with 16 bases left between them. Germline CDR1 is KGHDR and CDR2 is SFDVKD. The CDR3 DNA is TGTGCCACCAGTGATCCAGGGCGGCCAGGACACCAAGAGACCCAGTACTTC. This encodes CATSDPGRPGHQETQYF.

Only a few counts were recorded for this clonotype. This chain uses TRBV6-1 with TRBJ2-1, with 7 bases aligning to TRBD2. CDR3 length: 16 amino acids. Trimming removed 4 bases from V and 0 bases from J; junction bases left unmatched: 6. Germline V CDR1 and CDR2: MNHNS, SASEGT. CDR3 nucleotide sequence: TGTGCCAGCAGTGGCACTAGCGATCGCTCCTACAATGAGCAGTTCTTC. Its protein is CASSGTSDRSYNEQFF.

The rearrangement joins TRBV5-1 to TRBJ1-1; 8 bases are a match to TRBD1. Germline V gene sequence: CDR1 SGHRS, CDR2 YFSETQ. V lost 2 bases to trimming and J lost 6 bases; unmatched junction nucleotides: 15. The CDR3 is made up of 17 amino acids. The CDR3 loop is CASSLGVGTGEGAEAFF. In DNA form, the CDR3 reads TGCGCCAGCAGCTTAGGAGTCGGGACAGGTGAGGGGGCTGAAGCTTTCTTT.

The CDR3 nucleotides are TGTGCCAGCAGCTCGACTAGCGGGGGGGACAATGAGCAGTTCTTC. It encodes CASSSTSGGDNEQFF. The V call is TRBV7-3, the J call TRBJ2-1; 14 bases are a match to TRBD2. Germline V gives CDR1 SGHTA, CDR2 FQGTGA. V shed 4 bases and J 5 bases; nucleotides not matched to a gene: 1. CDR3 length: 15 residues.

Only a few counts were recorded for this clonotype. The chain uses TRBV7-2 and TRBJ2-7; perhaps D is TRBD1 or TRBD2 (5 bases each). Trimming stripped 4 bases from V and 5 bases from J, with 15 bases between. Germline lookup yields CDR1 SGHTA and CDR2 FQGNSA. This CDR3 is built from 14 residues. CDR3 nucleotide sequence: TGTGCCAGCAGCTCAGGGAATAGCGCCAACGAGCAGTACTTC. It translates to CASSSGNSANEQYF.

The V gene is TRBV18, the J gene TRBJ1-4, with a weak D call TRBD1 (5 bases). V lost 0 bases and J lost 7, with 12 bases in between. Germline V gene data show CDR1 as KGHSH and CDR2 as LQKENI. The CDR3 consists of 15 residues. The CDR3 DNA follows: TGTGCCAGCTCACCACCAGGGGAGTTGGGTGAAAAACTGTTTTTT. The encoded protein is CASSPPGELGEKLFF.

The chain carries TRBV7-9 and TRBJ1-1; D gene unclear. Germline values: CDR1 SEHNR, CDR2 FQNEAQ (reference sequence). V lost 8 bases, J lost 1 base, and 5 bases lay in between. This CDR3 has 11 amino acids. The CDR3 loop is CASVRNTEAFF. The CDR3 DNA follows: TGTGCCAGCGTTCGGAACACTGAAGCTTTCTTT.

This clonotype was recorded a few times. This chain links TRBV10-3 with TRBJ1-6; D perhaps matches TRBD1 (6 bases). Germline V CDR1 and CDR2: ENHRY, SYGVKD. The CDR3 has 13 amino acids. With 8 bases removed from V and 10 bases from J, the gap between germline ends came to 15 bases. The CDR3 loop reads CAIGPGARSPLHF. The CDR3, as DNA: TGTGCCATCGGGCCGGGGGCGCGGTCACCCCTCCACTTT.

This clonotype was seen once. The rearrangement uses TRBV12-5 and TRBJ2-1; possible D gene TRBD1, 6 bases. Germline V CDR1 and CDR2: LGHNT, FRNRAP. Trimming shortened V by 3 bases and J by 1 base, and 7 bases separated the two germline ends. CDR3 length: 14 residues. The CDR3 loop reads CASGLQGSYNEQFF. The CDR3 DNA sequence: TGTGCTAGTGGTTTACAGGGTTCCTACAATGAGCAGTTCTTC.

In DNA, the CDR3 is TGTGCCTTCAGTTTTTATCGGGGGAATCTACCCCGAGCCAAAAACATTCAGTACTTC. Amino acid sequence: CAFSFYRGNLPRAKNIQYF. The chain carries TRBV2 and TRBJ2-4; possible D gene TRBD2, 6 bases. V lost 11 bases and J lost 0, with 29 bases in between. The CDR3 is 19 residues long. The germline CDR1 and CDR2 sequences are SNHLY and FYNNEI. Using reference TRBV2 and TRBJ2-4 for the parts outside the CDR3, the full variable domain is EPEVTQTPSHQVTQMGQEVILRCVPISNHLYFYWYRQILGQKVEFLVSFYNNEISEKSEIFDDQFSVERPDGSNFTLKIRSTKLEDSAMYFCAFSFYRGNLPRAKNIQYFGAGTRLSVL.

The V and J genes are TRBV4-3 and TRBJ2-7; 9 nucleotides align to TRBD2. Germline loops: CDR1 LGHNA, CDR2 YSLEER. The CDR3 sequence is 14 residues long. V lost 0 bases, J lost 7 bases, and 4 bases stayed unmatched. For the CDR3, the DNA is TGCGCCAGCAGCCAAGATTGGACTAGCGTTGAGCAGTACTTC. Residues: CASSQDWTSVEQYF.

CDR3 sequence: CASSLGGQRSEQYF. CDR3 DNA sequence: TGTGCCAGCAGCTTGGGGGGGCAACGGTCCGAGCAGTACTTC. The chain employs TRBV11-2 and TRBJ2-7; a weak D match, TRBD2 (7 bases). The CDR3 totals 14 residues. Germline CDR1 SGHAT, CDR2 FQNNGV. V lost 3 bases and J 6 bases, leaving 15 bases between the germline ends.

This clonotype was counted a single time. This sequence joins TRBV29-1 and TRBJ1-5, with D unclear. V was trimmed by 4 bases and J by 6 bases, leaving 13 bases between them. The CDR3 spans 13 residues. Per germline, CDR1 SQVTM and CDR2 ANQGSEA. The CDR3 here is CSVAVGHRQPQHF. For the CDR3, the DNA is TGCAGCGTTGCCGTAGGGCACCGTCAGCCCCAGCATTTT.